The clone carrying this T cell receptor (beta chain) has just one count. This sample stems from a study of blood T cell repertoires in COVID-19. Turning to the study itself: Samples taken during acute and convalescent COVID-19 were collected in the United States, Italy and Spain. Sources were T cells, B-cell-depleted T cells, or PBMCs; the material itself was cDNA or gDNA.

V lost 2 bases to trimming and J lost 5 bases; unmatched junction nucleotides: 2. This CDR3 has 13 residues. CDR1 and CDR2 (germline): SGHRS, YFSETQ. TCRdb's copy holds only in-frame clones and misses some; the assay was immunoSEQ multiplex PCR. Of about 95,000 clones in the sample, 70% to 85% were seen once. This TCR derives from a human donor in a cohort sampled during active COVID-19. Sequenced: peripheral blood. The chain recombines TRBV5-1 with TRBJ2-3; 7 bases match TRBD1. CDR3 coding DNA: TGCGCCAGCAGCTTATGGGACAGAGATACGCAGTATTTT. Its translation: CASSLWDRDTQYF. Full variable domain (rest looked up from reference TRBV5-1 and TRBJ2-3): KAGVTQTPRYLIKTRGQQVTLSCSPISGHRSVSWYQQTPGQGLQFLFEYFSETQRNKGNFPGRFSGRQFSNSRSEMNVSTLELGDSALYLCASSLWDRDTQYFGPGTRLTVL.